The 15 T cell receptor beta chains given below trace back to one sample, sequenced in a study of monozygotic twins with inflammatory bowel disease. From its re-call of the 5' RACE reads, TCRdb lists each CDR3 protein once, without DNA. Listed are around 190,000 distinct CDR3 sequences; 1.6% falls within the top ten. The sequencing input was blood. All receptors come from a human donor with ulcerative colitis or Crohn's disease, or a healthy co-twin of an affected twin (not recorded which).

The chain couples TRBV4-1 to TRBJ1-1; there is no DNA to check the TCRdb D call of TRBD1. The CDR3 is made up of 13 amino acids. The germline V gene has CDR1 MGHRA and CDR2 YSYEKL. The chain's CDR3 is CASKRGQSTEAFF.

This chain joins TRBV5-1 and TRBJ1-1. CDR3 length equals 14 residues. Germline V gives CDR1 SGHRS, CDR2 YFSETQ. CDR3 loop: CASSSGLTNTEAFF.

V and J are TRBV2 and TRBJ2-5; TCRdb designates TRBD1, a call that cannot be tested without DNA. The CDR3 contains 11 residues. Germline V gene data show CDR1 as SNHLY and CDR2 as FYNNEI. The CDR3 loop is CATRLGETQYF.

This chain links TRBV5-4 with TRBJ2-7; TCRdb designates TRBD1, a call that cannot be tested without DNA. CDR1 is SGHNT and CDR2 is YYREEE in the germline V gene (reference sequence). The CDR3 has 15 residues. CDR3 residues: CASSRQGVGNYEQYF. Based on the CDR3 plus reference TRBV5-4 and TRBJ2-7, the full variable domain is ETGVTQSPTHLIKTRGQQVTLRCSSQSGHNTVSWYQQALGQGPQFIFQYYREEENGRGNFPPRFSGLQFPNYSSELNVNALELDDSALYLCASSRQGVGNYEQYFGPGTRLTVT.

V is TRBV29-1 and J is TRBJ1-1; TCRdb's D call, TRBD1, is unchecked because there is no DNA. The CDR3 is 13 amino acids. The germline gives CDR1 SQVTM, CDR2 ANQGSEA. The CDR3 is CSVEAHRRTEAFF.

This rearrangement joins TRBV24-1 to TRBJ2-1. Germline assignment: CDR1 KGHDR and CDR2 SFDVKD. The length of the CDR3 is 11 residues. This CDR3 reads CATSDRRQQFF.

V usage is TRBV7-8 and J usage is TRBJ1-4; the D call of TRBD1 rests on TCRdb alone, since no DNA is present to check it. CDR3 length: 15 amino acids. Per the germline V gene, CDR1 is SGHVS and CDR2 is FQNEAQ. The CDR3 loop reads CASSVVGTSQEKLFF.

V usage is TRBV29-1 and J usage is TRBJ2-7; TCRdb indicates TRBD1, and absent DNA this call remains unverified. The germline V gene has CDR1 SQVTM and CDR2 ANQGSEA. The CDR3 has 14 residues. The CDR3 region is CSVDWGQGAHEQYF.

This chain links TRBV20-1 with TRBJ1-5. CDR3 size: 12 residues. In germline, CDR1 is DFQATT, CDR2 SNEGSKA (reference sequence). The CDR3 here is CSARDGNQPQHF.

The CDR3: CASRGERDQPQHF. The chain uses TRBV2 and TRBJ1-5. Germline assignment: CDR1 SNHLY and CDR2 FYNNEI. This CDR3 is built from 13 residues.

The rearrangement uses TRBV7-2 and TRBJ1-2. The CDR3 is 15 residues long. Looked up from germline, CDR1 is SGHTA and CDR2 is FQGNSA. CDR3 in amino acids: CASSLRDSTYYGYTF.

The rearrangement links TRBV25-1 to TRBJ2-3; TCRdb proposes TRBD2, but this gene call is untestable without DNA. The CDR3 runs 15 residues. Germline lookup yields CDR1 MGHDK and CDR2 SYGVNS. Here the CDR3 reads CASSASGLMSDTQYF.

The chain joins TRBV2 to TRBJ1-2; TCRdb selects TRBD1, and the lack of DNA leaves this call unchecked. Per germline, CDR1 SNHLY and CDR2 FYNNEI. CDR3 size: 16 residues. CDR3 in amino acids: CASSEYRRQASYGYTF.

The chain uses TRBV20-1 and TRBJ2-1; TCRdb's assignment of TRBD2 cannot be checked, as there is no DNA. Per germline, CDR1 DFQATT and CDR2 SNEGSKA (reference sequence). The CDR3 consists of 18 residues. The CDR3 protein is CSARETSQRGGSYNEQFF.

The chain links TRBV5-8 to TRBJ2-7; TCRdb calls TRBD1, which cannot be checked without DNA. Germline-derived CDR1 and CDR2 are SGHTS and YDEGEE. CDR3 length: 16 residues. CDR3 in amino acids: CASSFSGGETSYEQYF.